The clone carrying this T cell receptor (beta chain) appeared once. This CDR3 is built from 13 residues. CDR1 and CDR2 from the germline V gene are LNHDA and SQIVND (reference sequence). Trimming shortened V by 9 bases and J by 4 bases, and 13 bases separated the two germline ends. This specimen belongs to a study of memory CD4+ T cells and cytomegalovirus serostatus. Study in general: Healthy Belgian adult donors included under ten CMV-positive and 20 to 30 CMV-negative people.

The sort gate was single viable CD3+CD4+CD8-CD45RO+ cells for memory CD4+ T cells. Serum IgG to CMV pp150, pp28, p38 and p52 defined serostatus. Measured with immunoSEQ multiplex PCR; TCRdb has only the in-frame clones, and not every one. Of around 76,000 clones listed, under 80% are singletons. The sequence was collected from an adult in good health and CMV-seropositive. The chain recombines TRBV19 with TRBJ1-3, with D uncertain. What was sequenced was memory CD4+ T cells from blood. This CDR3 reads CASGGVGGNTIYF. CDR3 sequence (DNA): TGTGCCAGCGGAGGAGTGGGAGGAAACACCATATATTTT.